This T cell receptor beta chain was captured in a study of control samples from healthy donors and cancer patients. V was shortened by 4 bases and J by 1 base, with 23 bases between the two germline ends. CDR3 size: 18 residues. Germline V gene sequence: CDR1 SGHTS, CDR2 YDEGEE. Repertoires were generated with immunoSEQ multiplex PCR, while TCRdb's copy carries only in-frame clones and drops some. Here the sample spans some 71,000 clones, around 92% being singletons. This clonotype originated in a man aged 55 to 70 with lung cancer. The chain couples TRBV5-8 to TRBJ2-5; D gene ambiguous. The sequencing sample was made of PBMCs. This CDR3 reads CASSILGTAISLQETQYF. The CDR3 coding sequence is TGTGCCAGCAGCATATTGGGTACAGCCATTAGCCTCCAAGAGACCCAGTACTTC.